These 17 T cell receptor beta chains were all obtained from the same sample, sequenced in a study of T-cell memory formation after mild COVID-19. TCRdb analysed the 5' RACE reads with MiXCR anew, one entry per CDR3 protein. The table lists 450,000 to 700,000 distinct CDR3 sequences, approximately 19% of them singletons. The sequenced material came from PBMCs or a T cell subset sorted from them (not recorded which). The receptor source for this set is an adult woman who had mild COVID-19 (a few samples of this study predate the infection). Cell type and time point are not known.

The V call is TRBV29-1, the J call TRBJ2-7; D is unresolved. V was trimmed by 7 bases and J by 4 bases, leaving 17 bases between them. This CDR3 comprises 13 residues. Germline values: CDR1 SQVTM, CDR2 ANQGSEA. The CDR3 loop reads CSALSLQRYEQYF. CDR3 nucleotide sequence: TGCAGCGCGTTGAGCCTCCAGCGTTACGAGCAGTACTTC.

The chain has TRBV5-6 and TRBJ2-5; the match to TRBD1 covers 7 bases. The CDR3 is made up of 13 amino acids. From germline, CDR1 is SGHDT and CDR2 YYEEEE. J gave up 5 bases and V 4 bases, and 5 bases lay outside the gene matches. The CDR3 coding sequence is TGTGCCAGCAGCCCGGACAGGCCGGAGACCCAGTACTTC. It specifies CASSPDRPETQYF.

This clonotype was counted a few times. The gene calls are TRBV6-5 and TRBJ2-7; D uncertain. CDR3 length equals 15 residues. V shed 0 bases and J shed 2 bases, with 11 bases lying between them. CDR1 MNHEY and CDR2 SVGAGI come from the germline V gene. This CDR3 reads CASSYSGPGPYEQYF. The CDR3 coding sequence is TGTGCCAGCAGTTACTCGGGCCCCGGCCCCTACGAGCAGTACTTC.

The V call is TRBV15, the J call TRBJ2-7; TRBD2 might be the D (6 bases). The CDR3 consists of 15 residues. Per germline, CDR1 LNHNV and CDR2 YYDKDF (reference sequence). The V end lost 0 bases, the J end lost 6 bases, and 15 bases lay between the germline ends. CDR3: CATSRDRGGLREQYF. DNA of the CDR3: TGTGCCACCAGCAGAGATCGTGGAGGACTACGCGAGCAGTACTTC.

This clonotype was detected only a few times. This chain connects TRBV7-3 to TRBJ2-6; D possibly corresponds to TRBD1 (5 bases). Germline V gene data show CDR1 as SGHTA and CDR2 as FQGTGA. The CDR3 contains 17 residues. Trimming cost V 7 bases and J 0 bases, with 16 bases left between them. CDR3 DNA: TGTGCCAGCACCCCTGCAGCCAGGGCCTCTGGGGCCAACGTCCTGACTTTC. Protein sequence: CASTPAARASGANVLTF.

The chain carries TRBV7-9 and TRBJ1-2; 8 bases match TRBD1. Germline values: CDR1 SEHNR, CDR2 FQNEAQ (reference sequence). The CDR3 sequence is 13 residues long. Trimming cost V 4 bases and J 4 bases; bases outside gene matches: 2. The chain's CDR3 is CASSSGGFYGYTF. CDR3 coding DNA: TGTGCCAGCAGCTCAGGGGGCTTCTATGGCTACACCTTC.

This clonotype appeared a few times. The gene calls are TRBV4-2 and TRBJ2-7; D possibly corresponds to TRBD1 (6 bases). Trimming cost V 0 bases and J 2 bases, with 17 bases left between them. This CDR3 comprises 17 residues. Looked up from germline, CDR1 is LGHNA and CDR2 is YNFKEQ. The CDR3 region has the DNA TGTGCCAGCAGCCAAGAAGGAAGGACAGAGTTTCCCTACGAGCAGTACTTC. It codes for CASSQEGRTEFPYEQYF.

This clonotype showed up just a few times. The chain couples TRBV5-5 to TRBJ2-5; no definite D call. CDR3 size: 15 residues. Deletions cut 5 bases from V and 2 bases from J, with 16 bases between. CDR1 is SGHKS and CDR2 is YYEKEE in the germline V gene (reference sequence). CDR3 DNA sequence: TGTGCCAGCAGTAACCCCACGGCTCTACAAGAGACCCAGTACTTC. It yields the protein CASSNPTALQETQYF.

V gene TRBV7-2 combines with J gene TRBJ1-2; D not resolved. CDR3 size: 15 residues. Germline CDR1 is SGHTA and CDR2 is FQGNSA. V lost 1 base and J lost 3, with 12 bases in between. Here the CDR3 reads CASSLVPRPDYGYTF. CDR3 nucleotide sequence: TGTGCCAGCAGCTTAGTCCCCAGGCCCGACTATGGCTACACCTTC.

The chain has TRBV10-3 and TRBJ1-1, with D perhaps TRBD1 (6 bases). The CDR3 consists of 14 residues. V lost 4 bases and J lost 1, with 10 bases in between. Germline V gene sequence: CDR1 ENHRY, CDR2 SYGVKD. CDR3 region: CAISGLTGNTEAFF. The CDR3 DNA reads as TGTGCCATCAGTGGCCTGACAGGGAACACTGAAGCTTTCTTT.

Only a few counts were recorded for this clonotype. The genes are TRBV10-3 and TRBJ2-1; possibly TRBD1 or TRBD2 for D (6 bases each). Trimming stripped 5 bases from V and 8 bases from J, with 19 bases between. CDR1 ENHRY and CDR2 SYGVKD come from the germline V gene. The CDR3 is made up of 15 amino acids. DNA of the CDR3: TGTGCCATCAGTCGCGGGACAAACTTTCGAGATGAGCAGTTCTTC. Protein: CAISRGTNFRDEQFF.

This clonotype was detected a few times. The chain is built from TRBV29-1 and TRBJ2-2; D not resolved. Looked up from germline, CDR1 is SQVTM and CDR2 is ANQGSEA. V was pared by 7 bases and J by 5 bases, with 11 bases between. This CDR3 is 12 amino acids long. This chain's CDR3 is CSAEKKTGELFF. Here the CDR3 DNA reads TGCAGCGCCGAAAAGAAGACCGGGGAGCTGTTTTTT.

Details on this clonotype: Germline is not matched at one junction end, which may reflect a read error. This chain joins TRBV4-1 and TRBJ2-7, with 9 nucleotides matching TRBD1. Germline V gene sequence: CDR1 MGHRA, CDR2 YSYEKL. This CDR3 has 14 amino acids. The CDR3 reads CASTQQGAAYEQYF. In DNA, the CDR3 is TGCGCCAGCACCCAACAGGGGGCCGCCTACGAGCAGTACTTC.

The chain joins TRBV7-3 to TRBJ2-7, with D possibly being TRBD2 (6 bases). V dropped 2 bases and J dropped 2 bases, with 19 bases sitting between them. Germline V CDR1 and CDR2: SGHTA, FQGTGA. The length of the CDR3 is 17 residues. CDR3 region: CASSLGGMGTSTYEQYF. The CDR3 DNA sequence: TGTGCCAGCAGCTTAGGGGGGATGGGGACCAGTACCTACGAGCAGTACTTC.

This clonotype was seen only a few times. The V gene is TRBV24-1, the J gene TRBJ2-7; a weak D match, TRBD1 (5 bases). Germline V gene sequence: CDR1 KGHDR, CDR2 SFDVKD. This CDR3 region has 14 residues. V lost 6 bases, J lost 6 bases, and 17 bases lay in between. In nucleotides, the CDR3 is TGTGCCACCAGTCGAACAGGATCCTACGCCGAGCAGTACTTC. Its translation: CATSRTGSYAEQYF.

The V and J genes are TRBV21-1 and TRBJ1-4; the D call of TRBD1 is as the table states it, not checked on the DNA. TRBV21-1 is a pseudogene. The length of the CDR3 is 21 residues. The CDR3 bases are TGTGCCAGCAGCAAAGGATTGACAGGGGACTTGTCCGCTGCAACTAATGAAAAACTGTTTTTT. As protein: CASSKGLTGDLSAATNEKLFF.

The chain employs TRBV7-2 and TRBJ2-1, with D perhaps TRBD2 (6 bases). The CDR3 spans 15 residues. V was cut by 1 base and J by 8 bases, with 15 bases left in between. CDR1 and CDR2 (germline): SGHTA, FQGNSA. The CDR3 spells CASSLEEGSGYEQFF. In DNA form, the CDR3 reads TGTGCCAGCAGCTTAGAGGAGGGCTCGGGCTATGAGCAGTTCTTC. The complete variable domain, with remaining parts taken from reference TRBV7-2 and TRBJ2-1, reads GAGVSQSPSNKVTEKGKDVELRCDPISGHTALYWYRQSLGQGLEFLIYFQGNSAPDKSGLPSDRFSAERTGGSVSTLTIQRTQQEDSAVYLCASSLEEGSGYEQFFGPGTRLTVL.